This TCR beta chain stems from a study of Ad26.COV2.S vaccination and SARS-CoV-2 variants. Specified treatment: approximately 18 received Ad26.COV2.S at low or high dose, single or two shots; five or six received placebo; per-sample allocation not given. Sampling was performed 63 days after the first vaccine or placebo injection. There are 15 residues in the CDR3. Looked up from germline, CDR1 is LGHDT and CDR2 is YNNKEL (reference sequence). V gave up 0 bases and J gave up 5 bases, with 10 bases separating them. The method was immunoSEQ multiplex PCR; TCRdb's version includes in-frame clones alone and lacks a portion of them. The sample contains about 680,000 clones, around 90% of which appear only once. This clone showed up just once.

The sample consisted of peripheral blood, taken in a trial of Ad26.COV2.S vaccine versus placebo. This receptor was taken from a person between 18 and 59 years old who received the Ad26.COV2.S COVID-19 vaccine or a placebo. This chain connects TRBV3-1 (or the pseudogene TRBV3-2) to TRBJ1-4; D uncertain. The CDR3 is CASSQDFRLNEKLFF. The CDR3 DNA follows: TGTGCCAGCAGCCAAGATTTCCGTCTAAATGAAAAACTGTTTTTT.